This T cell receptor (beta chain) derives from a study of T-cell memory formation after mild COVID-19. Using its own MiXCR run on the 5' RACE reads, TCRdb lists one record per CDR3 protein. The sample carries about 340,000 distinct CDR3 sequences, 20% to 25% recorded once. Trimming took 0 bases from V and 5 from J; bases not matched to a gene: 4. The CDR3 spans 16 residues. Germline CDR1 ENHRY, CDR2 SYGVKD. Study results and limitations: A second wave of clones peaked on day 37, and their SARS-CoV-2 specificity went unconfirmed. Contracting CD4+ clones sat mainly in CM and EM; CD8+ in EMRA. Within pre-infection memory, some responding clones were found, suggesting cross-reactive memory joined.

As for this clonotype: Its antigen remains unidentified.

The TCR sequence derives from a man between 18 and 35 years old who had mild COVID-19 (a few samples of this study predate the infection). Cell type and time point are not known. Sequenced material: PBMCs or a T cell subset sorted from them (not recorded which). The chain links TRBV10-3 to TRBJ2-1; TRBD2 matches at 10 bases. CDR3 protein: CAISESVAGGNNEQFF. The CDR3, as DNA: TGTGCCATCAGTGAGTCGGTAGCGGGGGGAAACAATGAGCAGTTCTTC.